The 15 T cell receptor beta chains given below trace back to one sample, sequenced in a study of T cells in Graves' hyperthyroidism and ophthalmopathy. What was amplified from RNA transcripts were TCR beta CDR3 regions. Using the HTBI primer set, a first-round RT-PCR was run on the TCR CDR3. TCRdb passed the multiplex PCR reads through MiXCR, listing each CDR3 protein once. The profile shows about 400,000 distinct CDR3 sequences, over 12% of them singletons. Input material: blood. Receptors were obtained from a middle-aged man with Graves' ophthalmopathy.

This clonotype was seen repeatedly, ten times or more. The V gene is TRBV6-1, the J gene TRBJ1-1, with D hard to call. CDR1 MNHNS and CDR2 SASEGT come from the germline V gene. This CDR3 is 14 amino acids long. V was clipped by 1 base and J by 5 bases, with 11 bases between them. DNA of the CDR3: TGTGCCAGCAGTGAAGAACACTTCAGTACTGAAGCTTTCTTT. Residues: CASSEEHFSTEAFF.

This clonotype showed up just a few times. This chain joins TRBV20-1 and TRBJ1-3; the D is unclear. This CDR3 spans 14 amino acids. The germline gives CDR1 DFQATT, CDR2 SNEGSKA (reference sequence). Trimming stripped 0 bases from V and 4 bases from J, with 10 bases between. The DNA of the CDR3 is TGCAGTGCTAGAGATCATAACGAAGGAAACACCATATATTTT. This sequence encodes CSARDHNEGNTIYF.

The chain has TRBV2 and TRBJ1-6, with 7 bases identical to TRBD1. The germline V gene has CDR1 SNHLY and CDR2 FYNNEI. The V segment lost 5 bases and the J segment 5 bases; nucleotides outside the gene matches: 3. The CDR3 extends over 14 amino acids. This CDR3 reads CASSYGTDNSPLHF. The CDR3 DNA follows: TGTGCCAGCAGTTACGGGACAGATAATTCACCCCTCCACTTT.

This clonotype appeared many times. The chain joins TRBV11-2 to TRBJ2-1; the match to TRBD1 covers 9 bases. Germline lookup yields CDR1 SGHAT and CDR2 FQNNGV. The ends lost 3 bases at V and 13 bases at J; junction bases unmatched: 10. This CDR3 contains 14 residues. Written as DNA, the CDR3 is TGTGCCAGCAGCTTGGACTACTCAACAGGGGGCCAGTTCTTC. It is translated as CASSLDYSTGGQFF.

The sample holds many counts of this clonotype. V and J are TRBV6-1 and TRBJ1-2; D is undetermined. Trimming removed 5 bases from V and 5 bases from J, with 12 bases in between. The germline V gene encodes CDR1 MNHNS and CDR2 SASEGT. The CDR3 is made up of 13 amino acids. The DNA of the CDR3 is TGTGCCAGCAGTTATCTTTTGGGATATGGCTACACCTTC. Translating gives CASSYLLGYGYTF.

This clonotype was seen at least ten times. The chain couples TRBV5-1 to TRBJ2-3; 11 nucleotides align to TRBD1. Trimming removed 4 bases from V and 8 bases from J; junction bases left unmatched: 3. The CDR3 is 13 amino acids. In germline, CDR1 is SGHRS, CDR2 YFSETQ. The DNA of the CDR3 is TGCGCCAGCAGCACGGGACAGGGGGGTACGCAGTATTTT. Protein product: CASSTGQGGTQYF. Filled out from reference TRBV5-1 and TRBJ2-3, the complete variable domain reads KAGVTQTPRYLIKTRGQQVTLSCSPISGHRSVSWYQQTPGQGLQFLFEYFSETQRNKGNFPGRFSGRQFSNSRSEMNVSTLELGDSALYLCASSTGQGGTQYFGPGTRLTVL.

This clonotype showed up many times. The genes are TRBV28 and TRBJ1-4; possible D gene TRBD1, 6 bases. This CDR3 is 17 amino acids long. The germline CDR1 and CDR2 sequences are MDHEN and SYDVKM. Deletions cut 6 bases from V and 2 bases from J, with 19 bases between. The CDR3 is CASSNPQGLGTNEKLFF. CDR3 DNA sequence: TGTGCCAGCAGCAACCCACAGGGTCTCGGGACTAATGAAAAACTGTTTTTT.

In this sample, this clonotype turned up many times. The chain recombines TRBV7-9 with TRBJ2-7, with TRBD2 matching 13 bases. The CDR3 has 17 residues. V shed 5 bases, J shed 2 bases, and the junction held 9 bases outside the gene matches. Germline V lookup: CDR1 SEHNR, CDR2 FQNEAQ (reference sequence). The CDR3 reads CASSLRGTSGITYEQYF. CDR3 nucleotide sequence: TGTGCCAGCAGCCTGAGGGGGACTAGCGGGATAACCTACGAGCAGTACTTC. Together with reference TRBV7-9 and TRBJ2-7, the CDR3 gives the full variable domain: DTGVSQNPRHKITKRGQNVTFRCDPISEHNRLYWYRQTLGQGPEFLTYFQNEAQLEKSRLLSDRFSAERPKGSFSTLEIQRTEQGDSAMYLCASSLRGTSGITYEQYFGPGTRLTVT.

This clonotype was counted many times. The chain links TRBV12-3 or TRBV12-4 to TRBJ2-5, with 7 bases lining up with TRBD2. The CDR3 is 16 amino acids. V lost 4 bases to trimming and J lost 4 bases; unmatched junction nucleotides: 12. CDR3 DNA: TGTGCCAGCAGTTCGTTACTAGCGATCGGTCTAGAGACCCAGTACTTC. The encoded protein is CASSSLLAIGLETQYF.

The table lists this clonotype with many counts. In DNA form, the CDR3 reads TGTGCCTGGAAACTGAGGGGGGGGCCGGCAGATACGCAGTATTTT. It encodes CAWKLRGGPADTQYF. V gene TRBV30 combines with J gene TRBJ2-3, with D possibly being TRBD2 (7 bases). CDR3 size: 15 residues. Germline V gene lookup returns CDR1 GTSNPN and CDR2 SVGIG (reference sequence). The ends were cut back, 4 bases at V and 4 bases at J, with 18 bases in the middle.

The V call is TRBV4-1, the J call TRBJ1-6; D is ambiguous. Trimming shortened V by 1 base and J by 5 bases, and 12 bases separated the two germline ends. CDR3 length equals 16 residues. Looked up from germline, CDR1 is MGHRA and CDR2 is YSYEKL. The CDR3 nucleotides are TGCGCCAGCAGCCAAGGAGCCTGGGAGAATAATTCACCCCTCCACTTT. It encodes CASSQGAWENNSPLHF.

The gene calls are TRBV10-3 and TRBJ2-7; 8 nucleotides agree with TRBD2. Germline CDR1 ENHRY, CDR2 SYGVKD. Losses at the gene ends were 8 bases for V and 2 bases for J; bases not matched to a gene: 8. This CDR3 comprises 14 residues. Here the CDR3 reads CAISPAAGAYEQYF. CDR3 sequence (DNA): TGTGCCATCTCCCCGGCAGCGGGAGCCTACGAGCAGTACTTC.

This clonotype came up many times. The gene calls are TRBV4-1 and TRBJ1-5; 7 bases are a match to TRBD1. This CDR3 has 18 residues. J gave up 7 bases and V 0 bases, and 15 bases lay outside the gene matches. Per the germline V gene, CDR1 is MGHRA and CDR2 is YSYEKL. The CDR3 sequence: CASSQEAVMGGGRQPQHF. The CDR3 DNA reads TGCGCCAGCAGCCAAGAAGCGGTAATGGGAGGGGGCAGGCAGCCCCAGCATTTT.

This clonotype was seen ten or more times. The chain is built from TRBV29-1 and TRBJ2-5; 7 bases are shared with TRBD2. Germline-derived CDR1 and CDR2 are SQVTM and ANQGSEA. V lost 5 bases, J lost 5 bases, and 5 bases stayed unmatched. The CDR3 covers 12 residues. DNA of the CDR3: TGCAGCGTTTTAGCGGGTGTGGAGACCCAGTACTTC. Translation: CSVLAGVETQYF.

Many counts were recorded for this clonotype. The V gene is TRBV6-1, the J gene TRBJ1-2, with D perhaps matching TRBD1 (5 bases). CDR1 is MNHNS and CDR2 is SASEGT in the germline V gene. CDR3 size: 14 residues. Trimming shortened V by 1 base and J by 5 bases, and 11 bases separated the two germline ends. This chain's CDR3 is CASSEGWGRYGYTF. As DNA, the CDR3 is TGTGCCAGCAGTGAAGGTTGGGGGAGGTATGGCTACACCTTC.